A selection of T cell receptor beta chains follows, all from one sample in a study of cytomegalovirus exposure and HLA in healthy donors. Libraries were prepared by immunoSEQ multiplex PCR; TCRdb keeps only in-frame clonotypes and omits some of them. This sample has 130,000 or so clones, with 65% to 80% found just once. Sequencing used PBMCs. These receptors all come from a male donor in good health and CMV-seropositive. CDR3s include the opening cysteine and the closing phenylalanine or tryptophan. Each record gives: V gene, D gene, clone size, J gene, CDR3 DNA, CDR3 protein. A D gene is named only where the DNA matches it firmly. For some rows the clone size is stated as once, few or many, or as a class when expanded; others skip it.

>TRBV5-4|TRBD2|.|TRBJ2-3
TGTGCCAGCAGCTCTAGCGGGAGTGAGTCAGATACGCAGTATTTT
CASSSSGSESDTQYF
>TRBV2|TRBD2|.|TRBJ2-1
TGTGCCAGCAGCGAAACTAGCGGGGATTACAATGAGCAGTTCTTC
CASSETSGDYNEQFF
>TRBV7-2|.|.|TRBJ2-7
TGTGCCAGCAGCCGGGACTTATTTTACGAGCAGTACTTC
CASSRDLFYEQYF
>TRBV6-1|TRBD1|few|TRBJ1-2
TGTGCCAGCAGTGAAGCGGAGGACAGGGGTTATGGCTACACCTTC
CASSEAEDRGYGYTF
>TRBV28|.|few|TRBJ2-5
TGTGCCAGCAGTTTTGACCCAATCGGGGTACTGGAGACCCAGTACTTC
CASSFDPIGVLETQYF
>TRBV13|TRBD1|.|TRBJ2-3
TGTGCCAGCAGTCTACCGGGACAGAGCTTGGCAGATACGCAGTATTTT
CASSLPGQSLADTQYF
>TRBV2|.|few|TRBJ2-3
TGTGCCAGCATCCGGGACACAACCACAGATACGCAGTATTTT
CASIRDTTTDTQYF
>TRBV10-3|TRBD1|.|TRBJ1-5
TGTGCCATCAGTGATTCCACAGGGGGCGGTGGTCAGCCCCAGCATTTT
CAISDSTGGGGQPQHF
>TRBV7-2|.|few|TRBJ2-2
TGTGCCAGCAGCAACACGAACACCGGGGAGCTGTTTTTT
CASSNTNTGELFF
>TRBV15|TRBD1|.|TRBJ2-1
TGTGCCACCAGCAGAGTACCCGGGACAGGGGACAACAATGAGCAGTTCTTC
CATSRVPGTGDNNEQFF
>TRBV5-6|TRBD1|.|TRBJ2-7
TGTGCCAGCAGCTGGGAGCCGGGACAGGCCAGTCCTTCCTCCTACGAGCAGTACTTC
CASSWEPGQASPSSYEQYF
>TRBV6-1|.|few|TRBJ1-1
TGTGCCAGCAGTGCCCGAGACACGTCTGAAGCTTTCTTT
CASSARDTSEAFF
>TRBV15|TRBD1|once|TRBJ2-7
TGTGCCACCGGGACAGGGGTAGGTCGCGAGCAGTACTTC
CATGTGVGREQYF
>TRBV2|TRBD2|.|TRBJ2-5
TGTGCCAGCAGTTACCTAGCGGGACCGCCCCAAGAGACCCAGTACTTC
CASSYLAGPPQETQYF